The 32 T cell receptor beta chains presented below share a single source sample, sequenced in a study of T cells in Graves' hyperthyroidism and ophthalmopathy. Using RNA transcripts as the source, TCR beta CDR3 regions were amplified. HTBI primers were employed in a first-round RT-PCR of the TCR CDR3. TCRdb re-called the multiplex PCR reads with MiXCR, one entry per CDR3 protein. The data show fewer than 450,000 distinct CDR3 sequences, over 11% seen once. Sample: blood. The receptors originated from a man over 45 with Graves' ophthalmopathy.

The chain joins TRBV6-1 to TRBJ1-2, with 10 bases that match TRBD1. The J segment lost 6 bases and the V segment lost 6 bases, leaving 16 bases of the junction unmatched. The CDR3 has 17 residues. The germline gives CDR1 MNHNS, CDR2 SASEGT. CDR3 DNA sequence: TGTGCCAGCAGCAAAAATAGACAGGGGGCGGGCGTGGATGGCTACACCTTC. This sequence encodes CASSKNRQGAGVDGYTF.

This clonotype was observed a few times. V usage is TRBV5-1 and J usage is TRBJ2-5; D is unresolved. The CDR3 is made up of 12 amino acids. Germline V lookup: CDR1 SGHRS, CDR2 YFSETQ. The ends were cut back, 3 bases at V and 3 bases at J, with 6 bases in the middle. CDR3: CASSWSEETQYF. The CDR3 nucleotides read TGCGCCAGCAGCTGGTCCGAAGAGACCCAGTACTTC.

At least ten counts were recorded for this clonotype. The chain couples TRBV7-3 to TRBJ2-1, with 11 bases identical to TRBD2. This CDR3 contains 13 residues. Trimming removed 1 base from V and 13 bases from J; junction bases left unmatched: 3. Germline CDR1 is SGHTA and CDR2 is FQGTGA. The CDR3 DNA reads TGTGCCAGCAGCTTAATGGGACTAGCGGAACAGTTCTTC. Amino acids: CASSLMGLAEQFF.

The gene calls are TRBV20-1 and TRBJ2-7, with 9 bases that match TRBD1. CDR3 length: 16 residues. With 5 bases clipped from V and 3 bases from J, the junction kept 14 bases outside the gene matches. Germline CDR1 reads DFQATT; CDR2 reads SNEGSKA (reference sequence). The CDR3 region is CSAAKKPGQGLYEQYF. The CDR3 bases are TGCAGTGCTGCTAAGAAGCCGGGACAGGGTCTCTACGAGCAGTACTTC.

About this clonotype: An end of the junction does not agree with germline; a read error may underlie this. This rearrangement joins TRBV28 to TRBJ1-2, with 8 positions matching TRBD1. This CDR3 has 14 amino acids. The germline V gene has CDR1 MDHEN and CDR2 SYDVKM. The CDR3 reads CANSSTGGGYSYTF. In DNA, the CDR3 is TGTGCCAACAGTTCAACAGGGGGTGGCTATAGCTACACCTTC.

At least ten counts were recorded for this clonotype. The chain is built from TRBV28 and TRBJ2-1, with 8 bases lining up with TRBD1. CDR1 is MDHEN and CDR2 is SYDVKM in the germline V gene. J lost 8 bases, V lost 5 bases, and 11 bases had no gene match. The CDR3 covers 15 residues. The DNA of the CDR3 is TGTGCCAGCAGTATCCCCCAGGGGGCTAAAGATGAGCAGTTCTTC. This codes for CASSIPQGAKDEQFF.

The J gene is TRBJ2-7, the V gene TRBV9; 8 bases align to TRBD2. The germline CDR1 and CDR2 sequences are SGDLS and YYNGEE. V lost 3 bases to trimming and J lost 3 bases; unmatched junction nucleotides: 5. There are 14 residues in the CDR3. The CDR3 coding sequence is TGTGCCAGCAGCGCCCGGGGGGGGGGCTACGAGCAGTACTTC. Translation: CASSARGGGYEQYF.

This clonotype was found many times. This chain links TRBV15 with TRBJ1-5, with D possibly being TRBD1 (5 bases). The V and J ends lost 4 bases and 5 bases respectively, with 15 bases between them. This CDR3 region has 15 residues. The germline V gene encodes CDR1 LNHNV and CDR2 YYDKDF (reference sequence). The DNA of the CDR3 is TGTGCCACCAGCAAGGCAGGGAATCCCTATCAGCCCCAGCATTTT. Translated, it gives CATSKAGNPYQPQHF.

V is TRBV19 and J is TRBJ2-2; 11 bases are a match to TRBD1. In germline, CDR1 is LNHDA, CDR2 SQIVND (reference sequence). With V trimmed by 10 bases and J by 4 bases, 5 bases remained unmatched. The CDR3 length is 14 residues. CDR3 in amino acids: CATGQGAGTGELFF. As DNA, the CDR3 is TGTGCCACCGGACAGGGGGCAGGCACCGGGGAGCTGTTTTTT.

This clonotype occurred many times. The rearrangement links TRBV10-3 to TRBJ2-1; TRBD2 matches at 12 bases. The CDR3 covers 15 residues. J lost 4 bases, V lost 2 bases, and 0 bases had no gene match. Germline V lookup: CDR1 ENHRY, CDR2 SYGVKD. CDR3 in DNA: TGTGCCATCAGTGAGGGACTAGCGGGATACAATGAGCAGTTCTTC. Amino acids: CAISEGLAGYNEQFF.

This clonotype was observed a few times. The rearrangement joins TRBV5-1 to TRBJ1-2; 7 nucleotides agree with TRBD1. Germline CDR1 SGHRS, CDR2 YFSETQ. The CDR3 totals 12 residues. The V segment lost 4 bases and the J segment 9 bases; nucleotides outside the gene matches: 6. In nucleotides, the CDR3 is TGCGCCAGCAGCCCAGAGACAGGGCGCTACACCTTC. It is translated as CASSPETGRYTF.

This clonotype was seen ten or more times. DNA of the CDR3: TGCAGTGCCTGGACTAGCGGGGGAAGCTCCTACAATGAGCAGTTCTTC. This encodes CSAWTSGGSSYNEQFF. V gene TRBV20-1 combines with J gene TRBJ2-1, with TRBD2 matching 13 bases. Germline trimming cut 6 bases from V and 0 bases from J; bases unmatched to any gene: 5. Per germline, CDR1 DFQATT and CDR2 SNEGSKA (reference sequence). The CDR3 is 16 amino acids.

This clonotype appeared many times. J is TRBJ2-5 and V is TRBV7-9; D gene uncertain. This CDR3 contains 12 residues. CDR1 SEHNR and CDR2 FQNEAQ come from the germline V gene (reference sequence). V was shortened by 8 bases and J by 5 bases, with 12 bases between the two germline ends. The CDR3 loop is CASRPADETQYF. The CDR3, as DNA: TGTGCCAGCCGCCCTGCGGACGAGACCCAGTACTTC.

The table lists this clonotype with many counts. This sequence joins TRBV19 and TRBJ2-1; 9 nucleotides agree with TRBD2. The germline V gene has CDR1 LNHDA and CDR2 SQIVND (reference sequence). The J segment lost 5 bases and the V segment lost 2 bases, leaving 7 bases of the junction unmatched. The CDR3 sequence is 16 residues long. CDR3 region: CASSISRSGRNNEQFF. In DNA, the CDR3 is TGTGCCAGTAGTATATCCCGTAGCGGGAGAAACAATGAGCAGTTCTTC. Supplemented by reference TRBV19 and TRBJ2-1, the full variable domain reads DGGITQSPKYLFRKEGQNVTLSCEQNLNHDAMYWYRQDPGQGLRLIYYSQIVNDFQKGDIAEGYSVSREKKESFPLTVTSAQKNPTAFYLCASSISRSGRNNEQFFGPGTRLTVL.

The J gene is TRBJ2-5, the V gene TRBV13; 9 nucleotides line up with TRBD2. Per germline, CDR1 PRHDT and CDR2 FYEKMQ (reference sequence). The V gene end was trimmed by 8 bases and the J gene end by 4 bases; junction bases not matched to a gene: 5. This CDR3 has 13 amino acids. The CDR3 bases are TGTGCCAGCGGTGATAGCGGGAGAGAGACCCAGTACTTC. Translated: CASGDSGRETQYF.

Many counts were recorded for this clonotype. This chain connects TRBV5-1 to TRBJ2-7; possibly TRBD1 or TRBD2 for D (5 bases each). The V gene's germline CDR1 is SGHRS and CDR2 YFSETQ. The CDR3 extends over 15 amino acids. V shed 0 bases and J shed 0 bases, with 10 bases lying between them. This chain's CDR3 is CASSLDGTNSYEQYF. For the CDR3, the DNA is TGCGCCAGCAGCTTGGACGGGACGAACTCCTACGAGCAGTACTTC.

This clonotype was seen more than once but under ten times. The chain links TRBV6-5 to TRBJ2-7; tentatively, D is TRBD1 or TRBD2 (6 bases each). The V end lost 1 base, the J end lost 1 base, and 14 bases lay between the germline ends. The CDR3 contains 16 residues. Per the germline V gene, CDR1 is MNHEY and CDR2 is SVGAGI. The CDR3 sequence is CASSYWRGEGSYEQYF. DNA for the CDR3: TGTGCCAGCAGTTACTGGAGGGGGGAAGGATCCTACGAGCAGTACTTC.

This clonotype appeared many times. CDR3 sequence reads: CASSLESGTGDSEQYF. The CDR3 nucleotides are TGTGCCAGCAGTTTAGAGAGTGGGACAGGGGATTCCGAGCAGTACTTC. The chain combines TRBV12-3 or TRBV12-4 with TRBJ2-7, with 10 bases lining up with TRBD1. V was clipped by 1 base and J by 6 bases; unmatched bases: 9. CDR3 length: 16 residues.

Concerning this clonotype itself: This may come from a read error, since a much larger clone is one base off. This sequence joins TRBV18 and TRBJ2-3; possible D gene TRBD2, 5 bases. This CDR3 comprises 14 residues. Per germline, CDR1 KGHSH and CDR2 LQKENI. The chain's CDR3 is CASSPESSTDTRYF. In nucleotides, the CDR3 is TGTGCCAGCTCACCCGAATCTAGCACAGATACGCGGTATTTT.

CDR3 sequence (DNA): TGTGCCAGCAGCTTTGCGGGTTTCACAGATACGCAGTATTTT. Translation gives CASSFAGFTDTQYF. The J gene is TRBJ2-3, the V gene TRBV7-6; D perhaps matches TRBD2 (5 bases). The CDR3 contains 14 residues. Trimming removed 3 bases from V and 2 bases from J, with 9 bases in between. CDR1 and CDR2 (germline): SGHVS, FNYEAQ.

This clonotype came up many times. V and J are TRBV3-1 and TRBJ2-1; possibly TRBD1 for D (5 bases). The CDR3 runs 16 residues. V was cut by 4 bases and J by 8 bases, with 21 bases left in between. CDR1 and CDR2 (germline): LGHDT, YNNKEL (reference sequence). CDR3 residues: CASSPFWRTMLDEQFF. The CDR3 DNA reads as TGTGCCAGCAGCCCCTTTTGGCGGACAATGTTGGATGAGCAGTTCTTC.

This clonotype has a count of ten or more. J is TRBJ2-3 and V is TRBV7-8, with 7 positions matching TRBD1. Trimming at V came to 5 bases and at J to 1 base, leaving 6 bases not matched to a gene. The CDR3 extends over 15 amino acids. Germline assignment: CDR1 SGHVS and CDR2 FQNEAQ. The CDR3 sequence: CASSVNRGGTDTQYF. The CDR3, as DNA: TGTGCCAGCAGCGTAAACAGGGGAGGCACAGATACGCAGTATTTT.

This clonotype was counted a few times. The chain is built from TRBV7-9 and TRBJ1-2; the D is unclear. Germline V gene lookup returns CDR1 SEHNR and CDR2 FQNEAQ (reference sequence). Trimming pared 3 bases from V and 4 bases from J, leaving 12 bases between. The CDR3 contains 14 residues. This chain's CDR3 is CASSFSTFSYGYTF. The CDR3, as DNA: TGTGCCAGCAGCTTCTCCACATTTAGCTATGGCTACACCTTC.

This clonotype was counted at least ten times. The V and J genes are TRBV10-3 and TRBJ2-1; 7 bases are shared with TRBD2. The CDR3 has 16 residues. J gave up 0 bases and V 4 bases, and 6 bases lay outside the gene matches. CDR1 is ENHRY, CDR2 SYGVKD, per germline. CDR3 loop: CAISGLARSSYNEQFF. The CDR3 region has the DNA TGTGCCATCAGTGGACTAGCAAGGAGCTCCTACAATGAGCAGTTCTTC.

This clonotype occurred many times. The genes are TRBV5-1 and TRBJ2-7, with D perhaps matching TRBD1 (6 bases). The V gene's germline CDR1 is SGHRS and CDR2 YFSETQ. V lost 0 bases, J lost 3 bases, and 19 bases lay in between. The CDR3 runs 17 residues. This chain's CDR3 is CASSLVGELNRDYEQYF. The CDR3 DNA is TGCGCCAGCAGCTTGGTAGGGGAATTGAACAGGGACTACGAGCAGTACTTC.

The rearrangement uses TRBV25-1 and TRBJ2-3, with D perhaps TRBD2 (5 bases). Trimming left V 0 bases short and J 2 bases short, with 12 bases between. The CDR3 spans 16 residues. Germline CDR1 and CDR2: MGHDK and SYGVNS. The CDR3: CASSEYASGYTDTQYF. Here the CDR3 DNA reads TGTGCCAGCAGTGAATATGCCAGCGGATACACAGATACGCAGTATTTT.

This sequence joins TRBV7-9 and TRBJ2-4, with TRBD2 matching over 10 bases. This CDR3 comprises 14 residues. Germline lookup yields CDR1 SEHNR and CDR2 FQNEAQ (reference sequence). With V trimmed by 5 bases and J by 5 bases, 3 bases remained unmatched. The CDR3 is CASSTSGMENIQYF. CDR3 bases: TGTGCCAGCAGCACTAGCGGGATGGAAAACATTCAGTACTTC.

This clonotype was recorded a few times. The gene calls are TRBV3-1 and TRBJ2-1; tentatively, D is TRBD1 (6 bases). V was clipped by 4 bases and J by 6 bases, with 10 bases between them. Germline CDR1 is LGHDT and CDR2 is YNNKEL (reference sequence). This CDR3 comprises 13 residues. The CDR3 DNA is TGTGCCAGCAGCCTGGACAGAACCAATGAGCAGTTCTTC. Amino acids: CASSLDRTNEQFF.

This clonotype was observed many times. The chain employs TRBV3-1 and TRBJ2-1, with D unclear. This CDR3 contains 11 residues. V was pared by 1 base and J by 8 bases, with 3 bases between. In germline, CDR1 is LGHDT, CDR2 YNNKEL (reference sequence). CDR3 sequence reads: CASSQAHEQFF. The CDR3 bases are TGTGCCAGCAGCCAAGCCCATGAGCAGTTCTTC.

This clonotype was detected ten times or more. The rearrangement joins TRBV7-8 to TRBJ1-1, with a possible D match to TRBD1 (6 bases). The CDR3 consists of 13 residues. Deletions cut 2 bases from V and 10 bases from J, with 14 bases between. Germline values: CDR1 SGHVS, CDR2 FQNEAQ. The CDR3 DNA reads TGTGCCAGCAGCTTAAGTGGAGACAGGAGAGCTTTCTTT. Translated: CASSLSGDRRAFF.

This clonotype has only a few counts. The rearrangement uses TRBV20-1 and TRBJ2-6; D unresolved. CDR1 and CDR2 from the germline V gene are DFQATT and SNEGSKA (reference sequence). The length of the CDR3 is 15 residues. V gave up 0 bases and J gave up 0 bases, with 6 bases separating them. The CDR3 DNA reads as TGCAGTGCTAGAGATCGGACCTCTGGGGCCAACGTCCTGACTTTC. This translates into CSARDRTSGANVLTF.

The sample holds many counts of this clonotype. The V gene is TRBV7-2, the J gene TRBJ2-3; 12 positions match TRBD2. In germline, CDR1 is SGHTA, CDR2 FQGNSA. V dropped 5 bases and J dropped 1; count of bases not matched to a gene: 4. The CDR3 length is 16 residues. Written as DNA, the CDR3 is TGTGCCAGCAGCCTCGGACTAGCGGGACGCACAGATACGCAGTATTTT. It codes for CASSLGLAGRTDTQYF.